Presented here are 27 T cell receptor beta chains from one specimen sequenced in a study of blood T cell repertoires in COVID-19 (dated by TCRdb to 2018 to 2020). The library came from the immunoSEQ multiplex PCR assay. Sourced from immuneACCESS, this table was stored by TCRdb with only in-frame sequences that have V and J called. A share of the clones is absent; for the studies checked, an unresolved V gene accounts for under half, and the remainder has no known explanation. This sample has about 220,000 clones in its table, and almost 90% of those were observed once. The top ten clones comprise roughly 14% of the sample. The specimen sequenced was PBMCs or T cells enriched from blood (not recorded which). The receptor source for this set is a woman between 45 and 60 years old with acute COVID-19.

The V and J genes are TRBV24-1 and TRBJ2-2; TRBD1 aligns across 7 bases. The V gene end was trimmed by 3 bases and the J gene end by 4 bases; junction bases not matched to a gene: 10. The CDR3 has 17 residues. Germline-derived CDR1 and CDR2 are KGHDR and SFDVKD. CDR3 protein: CATSDPPRGSGTGELFF. The CDR3 DNA sequence: TGTGCCACCAGTGATCCTCCCAGGGGGTCGGGCACCGGGGAGCTGTTTTTT.

This chain joins TRBV6-5 and TRBJ1-4, with TRBD1 matching 7 bases. The V and J ends lost 2 bases and 2 bases, in that order; junction bases with no gene match: 5. This CDR3 region has 16 residues. Per the germline V gene, CDR1 is MNHEY and CDR2 is SVGAGI. The CDR3 DNA reads as TGTGCCAGCAGTTACGGGGCAGGGGGTACTAATGAAAAACTGTTTTTT. It translates to CASSYGAGGTNEKLFF.

J is TRBJ2-3 and V is TRBV28, with D possibly TRBD1 on 5 matching bases. The CDR3 is 12 residues long. Germline V gene data show CDR1 as MDHEN and CDR2 as SYDVKM. Trimming took off 6 bases at V and 6 bases at J, with 10 bases between the two ends. In DNA, the CDR3 is TGTGCCAGCAGCCAAAACAGGGATACGCAGTATTTT. Protein sequence: CASSQNRDTQYF. Using reference TRBV28 and TRBJ2-3 for the parts outside the CDR3, the full variable domain is DVKVTQSSRYLVKRTGEKVFLECVQDMDHENMFWYRQDPGLGLRLIYFSYDVKMKEKGDIPEGYSVSREKKERFSLILESASTNQTSMYLCASSQNRDTQYFGPGTRLTVL.

The V gene is TRBV3-1 (or the pseudogene TRBV3-2), the J gene TRBJ2-7; a possible D gene is TRBD2 (6 bases). In germline, CDR1 is LGHDT, CDR2 YNNKEL (reference sequence). CDR3 size: 19 residues. With 1 base removed from V and 0 bases from J, the gap between germline ends came to 22 bases. The CDR3 nucleotides are TGTGCCAGCAGCCAAGTGGGCCCAGGGTTAGCGGACCACTCCTACGAGCAGTACTTC. It encodes CASSQVGPGLADHSYEQYF.

The chain is built from TRBV2 and TRBJ2-2; 7 positions agree with TRBD1. The CDR3 sequence is 16 residues long. From germline, CDR1 is SNHLY and CDR2 FYNNEI. The V and J ends lost 5 bases and 1 base, in that order; junction bases with no gene match: 7. The CDR3 DNA follows: TGTGCCAGCAGTCCCATAGACAGGGTGAACACCGGGGAGCTGTTTTTT. Translating gives CASSPIDRVNTGELFF.

This chain uses TRBV29-1 with TRBJ2-1; possibly TRBD2 for D (7 bases). Germline-derived CDR1 and CDR2 are SQVTM and ANQGSEA. Trimming took off 7 bases at V and 4 bases at J, with 29 bases between the two ends. This CDR3 has 18 residues. The CDR3 DNA reads as TGCAGCGCCGGGGGGTTTACAGGGTTTAGCGGATTATACAATGAGCAGTTCTTC. Translated, it gives CSAGGFTGFSGLYNEQFF.

The gene calls are TRBV7-9 and TRBJ1-5, with D possibly TRBD1 on 5 matching bases. The germline CDR1 and CDR2 sequences are SEHNR and FQNEAQ (reference sequence). The ends were cut back, 5 bases at V and 4 bases at J, with 12 bases in the middle. The length of the CDR3 is 14 residues. DNA of the CDR3: TGTGCCAGCAGCAGACCGCAGGGAAATCAGCCCCAGCATTTT. Amino acid sequence: CASSRPQGNQPQHF.

The gene calls are TRBV28 and TRBJ2-3, with TRBD2 as a possible D gene (7 bases). This CDR3 spans 15 amino acids. The germline V gene encodes CDR1 MDHEN and CDR2 SYDVKM. V lost 2 bases and J lost 3, with 12 bases in between. CDR3 loop: CASSLPGGRTDTQYF. The CDR3 DNA follows: TGTGCCAGCAGTTTACCGGGGGGCAGAACAGATACGCAGTATTTT.

The chain recombines TRBV4-1 with TRBJ2-7; weak D call: TRBD2 (6 bases). Germline V gene sequence: CDR1 MGHRA, CDR2 YSYEKL. The CDR3 loop spans 15 amino acids. Trimming removed 0 bases at V and 2 bases at J, with 11 bases between. The CDR3 region is CASSQDQGLTYEQYF. As DNA, the CDR3 is TGCGCCAGCAGCCAAGATCAGGGACTTACCTACGAGCAGTACTTC.

This clone has only a few counts. CDR3 protein: CASIRAPDRLSSYNSPLHF. CDR3 in DNA: TGTGCCAGCATTCGAGCCCCGGACAGGCTGAGCTCCTATAATTCACCCCTCCACTTT. The chain combines TRBV28 with TRBJ1-6; 7 bases fit TRBD1. With V trimmed by 7 bases and J by 0 bases, 15 bases remained unmatched. The CDR3 sequence is 19 residues long. Germline lookup yields CDR1 MDHEN and CDR2 SYDVKM.

This sequence joins TRBV3-1 (or the pseudogene TRBV3-2) and TRBJ2-7; D gene unclear. This CDR3 has 15 residues. Germline lookup yields CDR1 LGHDT and CDR2 YNNKEL (reference sequence). Trimming cost V 0 bases and J 2 bases, with 11 bases left between them. CDR3 in amino acids: CASSQDLGPPYEQYF. The CDR3 nucleotides are TGTGCCAGCAGCCAAGATCTTGGCCCCCCCTACGAGCAGTACTTC.

This rearrangement joins TRBV6-5 to TRBJ1-1, with unresolved D. The CDR3 has 13 amino acids. The V end lost 2 bases, the J end lost 5 bases, and 9 bases lay between the germline ends. CDR1 MNHEY and CDR2 SVGAGI come from the germline V gene. The CDR3 is CASSYGVGTEAFF. The CDR3 DNA reads TGTGCCAGCAGTTACGGAGTTGGGACTGAAGCTTTCTTT.

This sequence joins TRBV19 and TRBJ1-6; no reliable D call. This CDR3 region has 15 residues. The germline V and J ends were trimmed by 3 bases and 6 bases, with 12 bases remaining between them. Germline values: CDR1 LNHDA, CDR2 SQIVND (reference sequence). The CDR3: CASSMGGRGNSPLHF. The CDR3 DNA follows: TGTGCCAGTAGTATGGGAGGGAGAGGTAATTCACCCCTCCACTTT.

The chain has TRBV9 and TRBJ2-5; TRBD1 might be the D (6 bases). V was shortened by 3 bases and J by 5 bases, with 14 bases between the two germline ends. CDR1 SGDLS and CDR2 YYNGEE come from the germline V gene. CDR3 length equals 14 residues. The CDR3 loop is CASSAGGTPETQYF. CDR3 nucleotides: TGTGCCAGCAGCGCTGGTGGGACACCGGAGACCCAGTACTTC. Variable domain in full (rest from reference TRBV9 and TRBJ2-5): DSGVTQTPKHLITATGQRVTLRCSPRSGDLSVYWYQQSLDQGLQFLIQYYNGEERAKGNILERFSAQQFPDLHSELNLSSLELGDSALYFCASSAGGTPETQYFGPGTRLLVL.

This clone was observed a single time. V gene TRBV7-9 combines with J gene TRBJ2-7; no clear D gene. The CDR3 loop spans 18 amino acids. V was clipped by 5 bases and J by 3 bases, with 26 bases between them. Germline assignment: CDR1 SEHNR and CDR2 FQNEAQ (reference sequence). The CDR3 spells CASSRRRLTENNIYEQYF. CDR3 DNA: TGTGCCAGCAGCCGAAGACGTCTAACAGAAAATAATATCTACGAGCAGTACTTC. The full variable domain, completed using reference TRBV7-9 and TRBJ2-7, is DTGVSQNPRHKITKRGQNVTFRCDPISEHNRLYWYRQTLGQGPEFLTYFQNEAQLEKSRLLSDRFSAERPKGSFSTLEIQRTEQGDSAMYLCASSRRRLTENNIYEQYFGPGTRLTVT.

The rearrangement uses TRBV7-2 and TRBJ2-1; D is perhaps TRBD2 (5 bases). This CDR3 contains 16 residues. Germline CDR1 is SGHTA and CDR2 is FQGNSA. Trimming left V 1 base short and J 6 bases short, with 16 bases between. The CDR3 region is CASSLVSGLSLNEQFF. CDR3 in DNA: TGTGCCAGCAGCTTAGTGTCCGGACTGTCCCTCAATGAGCAGTTCTTC.

The J gene is TRBJ2-1, the V gene TRBV4-3, with D uncertain. This CDR3 is 15 amino acids long. Germline CDR1 LGHNA, CDR2 YSLEER. Between the trimmed V and J ends, which lost 1 base and 0 bases, there was a span of 7 bases. The CDR3 coding sequence is TGCGCCAGCAGCCAAGGCGCGAGCTCCTACAATGAGCAGTTCTTC. Encoded protein: CASSQGASSYNEQFF.

V and J are TRBV19 and TRBJ1-2, with D maybe TRBD1 (6 bases). The CDR3 sequence is 15 residues long. V lost 5 bases and J lost 8, with 21 bases in between. Germline assignment: CDR1 LNHDA and CDR2 SQIVND (reference sequence). CDR3 DNA sequence: TGTGCCAGTAGTTCTTACAGGGAAGAAGAGGAAGGCTACACCTTC. Encoded protein: CASSSYREEEEGYTF.

This sequence joins TRBV28 and TRBJ2-7; D unclear. The CDR3 has 15 amino acids. Germline CDR1 and CDR2: MDHEN and SYDVKM. The germline V and J ends were trimmed by 7 bases and 2 bases, with 18 bases remaining between them. The CDR3 region is CASTFLARNPYEQYF. DNA for the CDR3: TGTGCCAGCACCTTTTTGGCCAGGAACCCCTACGAGCAGTACTTC.

J is TRBJ2-2 and V is TRBV28; 8 bases agree with TRBD1. The CDR3 has 14 residues. V gave up 3 bases and J gave up 8 bases; unmatched junction bases: 5. Germline V CDR1 and CDR2: MDHEN, SYDVKM. The CDR3 nucleotides read TGTGCCAGCAGTTTTGGCAGGGGGCCTGGGGAGCTGTTTTTT. Translated: CASSFGRGPGELFF.

The genes are TRBV28 and TRBJ1-5, with 10 bases matching TRBD1. The germline gives CDR1 MDHEN, CDR2 SYDVKM. The CDR3 length is 16 residues. CDR3 amino acids: CASRDRGFKGNQPQHF. The CDR3 DNA follows: TGTGCGAGCCGGGACAGGGGTTTTAAGGGCAATCAGCCCCAGCATTTT.

The chain employs TRBV5-1 and TRBJ2-2; TRBD2 matches at 13 bases. J was trimmed by 5 bases and V by 3 bases; bases with no gene match: 7. Germline V gene data show CDR1 as SGHRS and CDR2 as YFSETQ. This CDR3 has 17 amino acids. CDR3 coding DNA: TGCGCCAGCAGCTCCGGACTAGCGGGAGCAGGGACCGGGGAGCTGTTTTTT. Translation gives CASSSGLAGAGTGELFF.

The V and J genes are TRBV19 and TRBJ2-3; 8 bases match TRBD2. CDR1 is LNHDA and CDR2 is SQIVND in the germline V gene (reference sequence). The CDR3 contains 15 residues. Trimming cost V 3 bases and J 5 bases; bases outside gene matches: 7. CDR3: CASSIGLAELDTQYF. The CDR3 nucleotides are TGTGCCAGTAGTATCGGACTAGCCGAATTAGATACGCAGTATTTT.

The CDR3, as DNA: TGCGCCAGCAGCCCCCACGGATGGGGCGAAATTAACTATGGCTACACCTTC. Translated: CASSPHGWGEINYGYTF. The chain uses TRBV5-1 and TRBJ1-2, with D tentatively TRBD1 (5 bases). The ends were cut back, 4 bases at V and 1 base at J, with 20 bases in the middle. This CDR3 has 17 amino acids. Germline V gene lookup returns CDR1 SGHRS and CDR2 YFSETQ.

The gene calls are TRBV6-6 and TRBJ2-7, with TRBD1 as a possible D gene (6 bases). This CDR3 spans 13 amino acids. Germline CDR1 is MNHNY and CDR2 is SVGAGI (reference sequence). Deletions cut 6 bases from V and 3 bases from J, with 12 bases between. This CDR3 is CASSPWDNYEQYF. DNA of the CDR3: TGTGCCAGCAGCCCCTGGGACAACTACGAGCAGTACTTC.

The rearrangement links TRBV5-1 to TRBJ1-4; possible D gene TRBD1, 6 bases. This CDR3 is built from 14 residues. Looked up from germline, CDR1 is SGHRS and CDR2 is YFSETQ. With 4 bases removed from V and 7 bases from J, the gap between germline ends came to 14 bases. CDR3 sequence: CASSAAGESEKLFF. The CDR3 nucleotides are TGCGCCAGCAGCGCGGCAGGGGAAAGTGAAAAACTGTTTTTT.

This clone was seen at least ten times. The J gene is TRBJ2-7, the V gene TRBV7-9; the match to TRBD1 covers 8 bases. J gave up 1 base and V 5 bases, and 10 bases lay outside the gene matches. The CDR3 loop spans 16 amino acids. Germline CDR1 reads SEHNR; CDR2 reads FQNEAQ (reference sequence). The CDR3 DNA is TGTGCCAGCAGCCCCCAGACAGGGGTCGGGTCCTACGAGCAGTACTTC. Its translation is CASSPQTGVGSYEQYF. The full variable domain, in which reference TRBV7-9 and TRBJ2-7 provide the parts outside the CDR3, is DTGVSQNPRHKITKRGQNVTFRCDPISEHNRLYWYRQTLGQGPEFLTYFQNEAQLEKSRLLSDRFSAERPKGSFSTLEIQRTEQGDSAMYLCASSPQTGVGSYEQYFGPGTRLTVT.